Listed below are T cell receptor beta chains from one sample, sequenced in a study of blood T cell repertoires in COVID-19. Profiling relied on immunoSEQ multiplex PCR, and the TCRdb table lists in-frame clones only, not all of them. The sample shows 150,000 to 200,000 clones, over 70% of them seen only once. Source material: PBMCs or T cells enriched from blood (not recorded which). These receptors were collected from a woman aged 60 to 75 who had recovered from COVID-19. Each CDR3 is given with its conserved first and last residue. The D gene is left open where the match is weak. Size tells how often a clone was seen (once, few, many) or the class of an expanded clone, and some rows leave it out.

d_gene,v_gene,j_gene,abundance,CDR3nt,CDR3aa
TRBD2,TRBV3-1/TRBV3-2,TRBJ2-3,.,TGTGCCAGCAGCCAAGATTGGGTAGCGGGAGAGTCATATTTT,CASSQDWVAGESYF
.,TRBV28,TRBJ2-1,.,TGTGCCAGCAGTCCGGCCGGCACCGAGGGCCTTAATGAGCAGTTCTTC,CASSPAGTEGLNEQFF
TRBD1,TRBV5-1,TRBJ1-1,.,TGCGCCAGCAGCTTGCAGGGGGGGAACACTGAAGCTTTCTTT,CASSLQGGNTEAFF
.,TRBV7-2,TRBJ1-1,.,TGTGCCAGCAGCTCAGCGGGGGGGCTTAACACTGAAGCTTTCTTT,CASSSAGGLNTEAFF
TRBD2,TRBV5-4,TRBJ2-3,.,TGTGCCAGCGTAGCGGGGGGCACAGATACGCAGTATTTT,CASVAGGTDTQYF
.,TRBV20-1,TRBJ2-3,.,TGCAGTGCTAGTACGAACAGCCCAAGCACAGATACGCAGTATTTT,CSASTNSPSTDTQYF
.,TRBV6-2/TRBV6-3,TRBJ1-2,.,TGTGCCAGCAGTTATACGGGGGGCGGAGGCTACACCTTC,CASSYTGGGGYTF
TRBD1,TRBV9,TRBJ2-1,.,TGTGCCAGCAGCTCGGGACAGTACAATGAGCAGTTCTTC,CASSSGQYNEQFF
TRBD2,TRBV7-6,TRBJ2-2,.,TGTGCCAGCAGCCTCCCCCGGGGGGGTTACACCGGGGAGCTGTTTTTT,CASSLPRGGYTGELFF
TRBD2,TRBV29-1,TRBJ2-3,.,TGCAGCGTTGTTTCAGCGGGAGGTCCGGGAGATACGCAGTATTTT,CSVVSAGGPGDTQYF
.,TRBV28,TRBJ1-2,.,TGTGCCAGCAGCACGACACCTATCTATGGCTACACCTTC,CASSTTPIYGYTF
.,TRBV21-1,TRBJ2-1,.,TGTGCCAGCAGCAGAACCGGGACTAGAGAGTCCAATGAGCAGTTCTTC,CASSRTGTRESNEQFF
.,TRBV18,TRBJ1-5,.,TGTGCCAGCTCACCCGAGGGCCGGGGATATAGCAATCAGCCCCAGCATTTT,CASSPEGRGYSNQPQHF
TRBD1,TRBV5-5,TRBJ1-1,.,TGTGCCAGCAGCTCTTCGGGACAGTGGTCGACTGAAGCTTTCTTT,CASSSSGQWSTEAFF
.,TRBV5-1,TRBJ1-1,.,TGCGCCAGCAGCTGGTCACATCCCGGGGCTGAAGCTTTCTTT,CASSWSHPGAEAFF
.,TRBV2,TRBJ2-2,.,TGTGCCAGCAGTACGGGGACTCTCACCGGGGAGCTGTTTTTT,CASSTGTLTGELFF
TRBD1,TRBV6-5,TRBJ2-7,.,TGTGCCAGCAGCATCGGGACAGATAACTACGAGCAGTACTTC,CASSIGTDNYEQYF
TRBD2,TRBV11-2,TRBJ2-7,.,TGTGCCAGCAGCCCCCGGACTAGCGGGGAGTACGAGCAGTACTTC,CASSPRTSGEYEQYF
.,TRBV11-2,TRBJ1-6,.,TGTGCCAGCAGCTTAGGTGGGGGCTCCAATTCACCCCTCCACTTT,CASSLGGGSNSPLHF
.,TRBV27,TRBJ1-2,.,TGTGCCAGCAGATCCGTGCCTGGGGGCGGTGGCTACACCTTC,CASRSVPGGGGYTF
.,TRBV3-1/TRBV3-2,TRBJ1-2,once,TGTGCCAGCAGCCACGCCCCAGGGGTTATTTATGGCTACACCTTC,CASSHAPGVIYGYTF
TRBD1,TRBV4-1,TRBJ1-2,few,TGCGCCAGCAGCCCGATGGTCGGACAGGGGAATGGCTACACCTTC,CASSPMVGQGNGYTF
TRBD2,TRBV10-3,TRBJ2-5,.,TGTGCCGCCAGGTCGGAAGCGGGAGAGAAAGAGACCCAGTACTTC,CAARSEAGEKETQYF
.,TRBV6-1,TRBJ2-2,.,TGTGCCAGCAGTAAAGACAGACCGCCGAACACCGGGGAGCTGTTTTTT,CASSKDRPPNTGELFF
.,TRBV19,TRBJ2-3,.,TGTGCCAGCAGTCCCCCAGGGGAAAGAGATACGCAGTATTTT,CASSPPGERDTQYF
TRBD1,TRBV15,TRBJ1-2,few,TGTGCCACCAGCAGGTCCGGACAGGGCGGTGGCTACACCTTC,CATSRSGQGGGYTF